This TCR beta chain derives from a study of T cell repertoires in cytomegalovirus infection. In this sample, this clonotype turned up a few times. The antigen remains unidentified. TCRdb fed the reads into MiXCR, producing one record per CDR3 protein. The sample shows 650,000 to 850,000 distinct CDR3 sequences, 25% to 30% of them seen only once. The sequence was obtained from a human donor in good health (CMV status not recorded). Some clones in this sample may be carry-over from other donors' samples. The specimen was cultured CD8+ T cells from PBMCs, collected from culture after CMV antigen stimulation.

CDR3 sequence reads: CASGPGHLNTEAFF. The CDR3 DNA reads as TGCGCCAGCGGCCCGGGACACTTGAACACTGAAGCTTTCTTT. The J gene is TRBJ1-1, the V gene TRBV4-3; D is perhaps TRBD1 (6 bases). This CDR3 has 14 amino acids. Germline CDR1 reads LGHNA; CDR2 reads YSLEER. V lost 8 bases to trimming and J lost 0 bases, with 13 bases between them.